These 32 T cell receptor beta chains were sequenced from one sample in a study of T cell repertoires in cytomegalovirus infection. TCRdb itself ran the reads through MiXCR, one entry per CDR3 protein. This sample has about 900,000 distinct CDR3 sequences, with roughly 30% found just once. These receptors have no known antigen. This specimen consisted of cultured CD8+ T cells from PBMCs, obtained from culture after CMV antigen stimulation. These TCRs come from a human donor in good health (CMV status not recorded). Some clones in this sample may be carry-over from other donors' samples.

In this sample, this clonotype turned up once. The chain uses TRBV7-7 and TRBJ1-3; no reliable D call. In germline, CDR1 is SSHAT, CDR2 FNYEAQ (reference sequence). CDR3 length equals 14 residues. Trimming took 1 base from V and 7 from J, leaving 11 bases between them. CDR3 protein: CASSLVRSLNTIYF. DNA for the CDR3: TGTGCCAGCAGCTTAGTCCGTAGCCTGAACACCATATATTTT.

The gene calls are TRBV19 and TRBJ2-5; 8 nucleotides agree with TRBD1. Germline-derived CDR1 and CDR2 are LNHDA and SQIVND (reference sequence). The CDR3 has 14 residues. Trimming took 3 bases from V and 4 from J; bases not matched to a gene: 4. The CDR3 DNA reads TGTGCCAGTAGTATGACAGGGGTACCAGAGACCCAGTACTTC. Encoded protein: CASSMTGVPETQYF.

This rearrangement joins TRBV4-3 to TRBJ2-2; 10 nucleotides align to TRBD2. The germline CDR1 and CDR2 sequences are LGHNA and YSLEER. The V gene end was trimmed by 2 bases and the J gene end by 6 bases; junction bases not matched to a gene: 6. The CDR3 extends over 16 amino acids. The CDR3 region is CASSQYRAGGPGELFF. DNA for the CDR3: TGCGCCAGCAGCCAATACCGAGCGGGGGGGCCCGGGGAGCTGTTTTTT.

The CDR3 here is CASSLGTKGTEAFF. The CDR3 DNA is TGTGCCAGCAGCTTGGGAACGAAGGGAACTGAAGCTTTCTTT. V and J are TRBV5-6 and TRBJ1-1; D ambiguous. From germline, CDR1 is SGHDT and CDR2 YYEEEE. The CDR3 covers 14 residues. The germline V and J ends were trimmed by 0 bases and 5 bases, with 11 bases remaining between them.

CDR3 in amino acids: CASSVLTRKSNQPQHF. CDR3 bases: TGTGCCAGCAGTGTCCTTACACGGAAGAGCAATCAGCCCCAGCATTTT. The genes are TRBV6-1 and TRBJ1-5; D is ambiguous. The CDR3 consists of 16 residues. CDR1 is MNHNS and CDR2 is SASEGT in the germline V gene. V shed 4 bases and J shed 1 base, with 14 bases lying between them.

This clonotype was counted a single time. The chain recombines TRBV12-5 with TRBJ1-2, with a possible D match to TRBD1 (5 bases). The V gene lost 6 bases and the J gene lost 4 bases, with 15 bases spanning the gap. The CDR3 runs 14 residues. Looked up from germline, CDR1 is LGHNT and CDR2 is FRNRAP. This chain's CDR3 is CASGDGGRGYGYTF. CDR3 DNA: TGTGCTAGTGGGGACGGCGGTAGGGGCTATGGCTACACCTTC. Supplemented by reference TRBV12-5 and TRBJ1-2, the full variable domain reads DARVTQTPRHKVTEMGQEVTMRCQPILGHNTVFWYRQTMMQGLELLAYFRNRAPLDDSGMPKDRFSAEMPDATLATLKIQPSEPRDSAVYFCASGDGGRGYGYTFGSGTRLTVV.

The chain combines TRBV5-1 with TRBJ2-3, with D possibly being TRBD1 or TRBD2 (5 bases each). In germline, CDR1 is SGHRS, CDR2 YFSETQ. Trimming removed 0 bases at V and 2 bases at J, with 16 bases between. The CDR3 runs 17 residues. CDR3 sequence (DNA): TGCGCCAGCAGCTTGGAGGAGACAGCGGACCACACAGATACGCAGTATTTT. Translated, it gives CASSLEETADHTDTQYF.

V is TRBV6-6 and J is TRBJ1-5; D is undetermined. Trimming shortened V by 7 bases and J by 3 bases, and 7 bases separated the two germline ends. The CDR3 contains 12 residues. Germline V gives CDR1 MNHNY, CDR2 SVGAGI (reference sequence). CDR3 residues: CASTKINQPQHF. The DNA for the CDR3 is TGTGCCAGCACGAAAATCAATCAGCCCCAGCATTTT.

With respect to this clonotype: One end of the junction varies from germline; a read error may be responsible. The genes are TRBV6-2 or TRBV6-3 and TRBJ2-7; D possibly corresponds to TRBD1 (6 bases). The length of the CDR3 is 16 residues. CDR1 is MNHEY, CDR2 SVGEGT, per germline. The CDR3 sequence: CVSSERRGHQPYEQYF. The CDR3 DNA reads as TGTGTCAGCAGTGAAAGACGGGGACACCAACCCTACGAGCAGTACTTC.

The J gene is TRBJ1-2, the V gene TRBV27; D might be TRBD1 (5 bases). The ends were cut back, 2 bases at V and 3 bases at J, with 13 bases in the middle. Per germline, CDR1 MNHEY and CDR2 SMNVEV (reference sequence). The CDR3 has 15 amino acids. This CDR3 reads CASSLTPGTYYGYTF. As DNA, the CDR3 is TGTGCCAGCAGTTTAACCCCAGGGACGTACTATGGCTACACCTTC.

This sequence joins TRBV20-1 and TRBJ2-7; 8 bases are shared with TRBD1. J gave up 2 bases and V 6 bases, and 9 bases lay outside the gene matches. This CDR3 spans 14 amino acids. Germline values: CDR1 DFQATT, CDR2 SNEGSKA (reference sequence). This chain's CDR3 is CSANDRGAPYEQYF. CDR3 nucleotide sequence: TGCAGTGCAAATGACAGGGGAGCCCCCTACGAGCAGTACTTC.

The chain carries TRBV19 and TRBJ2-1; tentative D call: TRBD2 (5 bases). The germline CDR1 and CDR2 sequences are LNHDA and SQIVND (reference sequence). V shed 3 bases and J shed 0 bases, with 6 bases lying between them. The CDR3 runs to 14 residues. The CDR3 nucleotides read TGTGCCAGTAGTATGGCGGGCTCCTACAATGAGCAGTTCTTC. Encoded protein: CASSMAGSYNEQFF.

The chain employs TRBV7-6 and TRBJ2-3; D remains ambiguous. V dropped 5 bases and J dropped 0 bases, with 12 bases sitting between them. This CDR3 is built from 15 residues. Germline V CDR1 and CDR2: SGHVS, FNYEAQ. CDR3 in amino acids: CASSIRNPSTDTQYF. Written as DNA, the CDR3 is TGTGCCAGCAGCATTAGGAATCCGAGCACAGATACGCAGTATTTT.

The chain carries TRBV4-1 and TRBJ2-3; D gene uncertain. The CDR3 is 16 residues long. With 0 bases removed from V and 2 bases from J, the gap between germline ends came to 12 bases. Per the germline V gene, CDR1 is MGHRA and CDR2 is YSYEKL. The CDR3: CASSQEAGDNTDTQYF. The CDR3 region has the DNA TGCGCCAGCAGCCAAGAAGCTGGGGATAACACAGATACGCAGTATTTT.

The CDR3 bases are TGTGCCAGCAGTCCCCGGACAGGGATTTTCTACGAGCAGTACTTC. It specifies CASSPRTGIFYEQYF. The chain is built from TRBV27 and TRBJ2-7; 8 bases align to TRBD1. Germline assignment: CDR1 MNHEY and CDR2 SMNVEV (reference sequence). Trimming removed 5 bases from V and 3 bases from J; junction bases left unmatched: 9. The CDR3 covers 15 residues.

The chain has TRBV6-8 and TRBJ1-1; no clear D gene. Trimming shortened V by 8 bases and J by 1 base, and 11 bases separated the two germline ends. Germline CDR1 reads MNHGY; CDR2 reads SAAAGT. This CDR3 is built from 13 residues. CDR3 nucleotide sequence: TGTGCCAGCGGGGAAGGGAAGAACACTGAAGCTTTCTTT. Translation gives CASGEGKNTEAFF.

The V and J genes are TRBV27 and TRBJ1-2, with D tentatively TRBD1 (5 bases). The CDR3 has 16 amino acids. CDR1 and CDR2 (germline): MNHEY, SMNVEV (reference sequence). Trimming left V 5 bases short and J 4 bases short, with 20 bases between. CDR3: CASSTAAGRDPYGYTF. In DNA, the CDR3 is TGTGCCAGCAGTACCGCGGCGGGGAGGGACCCCTATGGCTACACCTTC.

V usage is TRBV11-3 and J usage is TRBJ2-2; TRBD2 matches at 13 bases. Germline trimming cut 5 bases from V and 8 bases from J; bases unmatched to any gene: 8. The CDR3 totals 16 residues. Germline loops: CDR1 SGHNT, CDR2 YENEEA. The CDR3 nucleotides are TGTGCCAGCAGCCCCGGACTAGCGGGGGCCAGGGGGGAGCTGTTTTTT. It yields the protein CASSPGLAGARGELFF.

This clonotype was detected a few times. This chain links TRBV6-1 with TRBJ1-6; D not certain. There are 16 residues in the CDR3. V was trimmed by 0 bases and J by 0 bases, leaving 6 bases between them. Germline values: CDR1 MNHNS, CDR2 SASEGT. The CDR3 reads CASSEAWSSYNSPLHF. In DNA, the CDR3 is TGTGCCAGCAGTGAAGCGTGGAGCTCCTATAATTCACCCCTCCACTTT.

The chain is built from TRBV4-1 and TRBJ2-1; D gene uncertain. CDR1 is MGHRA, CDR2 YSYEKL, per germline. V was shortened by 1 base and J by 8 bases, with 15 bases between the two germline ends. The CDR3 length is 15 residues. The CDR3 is CASSQVGSEGYEQFF. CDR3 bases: TGCGCCAGCAGCCAAGTCGGGTCAGAAGGGTATGAGCAGTTCTTC.

The CDR3, as DNA: TGTGCCAGCACCGCCGACAGGACACTATGGGAGCAGTACTTC. Amino acids: CASTADRTLWEQYF. This chain connects TRBV6-2 or TRBV6-3 to TRBJ2-7; D is possibly TRBD1 (6 bases). The CDR3 consists of 14 residues. Germline V gene sequence: CDR1 MNHEY, CDR2 SVGEGT. Trimming shortened V by 7 bases and J by 7 bases, and 20 bases separated the two germline ends.

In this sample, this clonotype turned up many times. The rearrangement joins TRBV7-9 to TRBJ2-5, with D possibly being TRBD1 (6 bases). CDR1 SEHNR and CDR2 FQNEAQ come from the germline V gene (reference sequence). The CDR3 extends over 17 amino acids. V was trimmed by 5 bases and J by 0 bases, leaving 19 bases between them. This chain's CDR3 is CASSRLGPAGDQETQYF. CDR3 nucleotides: TGTGCCAGCAGCCGCCTGGGACCCGCAGGGGACCAAGAGACCCAGTACTTC.

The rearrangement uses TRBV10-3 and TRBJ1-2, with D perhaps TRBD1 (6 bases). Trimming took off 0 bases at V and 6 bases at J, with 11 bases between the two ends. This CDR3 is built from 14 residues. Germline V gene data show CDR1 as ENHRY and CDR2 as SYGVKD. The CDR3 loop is CAISESTQGHGYTF. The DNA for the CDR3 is TGTGCCATCAGTGAGTCGACACAGGGTCATGGCTACACCTTC.

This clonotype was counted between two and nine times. CDR3: CASSLGVPADTQYF. CDR3 DNA sequence: TGTGCCAGCAGTTTGGGAGTACCGGCAGATACGCAGTATTTT. This chain joins TRBV6-5 and TRBJ2-3, with a possible D match to TRBD2 (5 bases). This CDR3 region has 14 residues. Germline CDR1 and CDR2: MNHEY and SVGAGI. V lost 4 bases, J lost 4 bases, and 12 bases lay in between.

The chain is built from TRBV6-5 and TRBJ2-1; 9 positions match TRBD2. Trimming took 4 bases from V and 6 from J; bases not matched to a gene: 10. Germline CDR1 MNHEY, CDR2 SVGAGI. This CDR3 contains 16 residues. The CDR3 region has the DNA TGTGCCAGCAGTTTCCACCAGGGACTAGCATTCAATGAGCAGTTCTTC. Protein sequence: CASSFHQGLAFNEQFF.

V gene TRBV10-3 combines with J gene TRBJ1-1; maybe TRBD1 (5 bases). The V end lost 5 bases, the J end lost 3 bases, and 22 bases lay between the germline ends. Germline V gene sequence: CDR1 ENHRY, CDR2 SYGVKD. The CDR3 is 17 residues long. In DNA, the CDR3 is TGTGCCATCAGTTATTACCGGGACGGTGCTGGGTACACTGAAGCTTTCTTT. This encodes CAISYYRDGAGYTEAFF.

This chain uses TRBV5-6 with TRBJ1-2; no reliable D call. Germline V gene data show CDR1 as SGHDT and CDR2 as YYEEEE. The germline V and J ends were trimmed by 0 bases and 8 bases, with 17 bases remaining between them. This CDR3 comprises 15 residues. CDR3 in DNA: TGTGCCAGCAGCTTGGTCCTCCGGAGCCTCGAGGGCTACACCTTC. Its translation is CASSLVLRSLEGYTF.

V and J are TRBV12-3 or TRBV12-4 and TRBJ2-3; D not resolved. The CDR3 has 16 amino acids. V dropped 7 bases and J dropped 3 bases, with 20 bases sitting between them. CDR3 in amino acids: CASKVGPISRTDTQYF. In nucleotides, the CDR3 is TGTGCCAGCAAAGTTGGGCCCATTAGTAGGACAGATACGCAGTATTTT.

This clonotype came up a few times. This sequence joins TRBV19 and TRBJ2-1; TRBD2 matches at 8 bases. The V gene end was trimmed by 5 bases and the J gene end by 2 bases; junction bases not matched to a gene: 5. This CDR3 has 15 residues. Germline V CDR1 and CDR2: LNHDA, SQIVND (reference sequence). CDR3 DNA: TGTGCCAGTAGTTTCGGGGGGGGGACCTACAATGAGCAGTTCTTC. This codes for CASSFGGGTYNEQFF.

CDR3 DNA sequence: TGTGCCAGCAGCCGACCTGGTCAGGGACCAAGCTACACCTTC. It yields the protein CASSRPGQGPSYTF. The chain has TRBV11-2 and TRBJ1-2; a possible D gene is TRBD1 (5 bases). CDR1 and CDR2 (germline): SGHAT, FQNNGV. The CDR3 runs to 14 residues. Trimming removed 5 bases at V and 9 bases at J, with 19 bases between.

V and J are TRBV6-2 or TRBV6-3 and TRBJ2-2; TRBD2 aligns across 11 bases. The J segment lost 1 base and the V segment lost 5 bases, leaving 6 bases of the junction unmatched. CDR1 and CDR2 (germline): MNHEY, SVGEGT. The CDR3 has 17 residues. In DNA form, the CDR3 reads TGTGCCAGCAGTCAACGACTAGCGGGGCTGAACACCGGGGAGCTGTTTTTT. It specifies CASSQRLAGLNTGELFF.

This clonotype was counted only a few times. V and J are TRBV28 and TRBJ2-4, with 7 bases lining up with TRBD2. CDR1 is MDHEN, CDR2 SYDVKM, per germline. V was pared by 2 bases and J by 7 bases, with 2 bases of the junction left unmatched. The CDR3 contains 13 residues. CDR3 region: CASSLVGGNIQYF. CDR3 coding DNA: TGTGCCAGCAGTTTAGTCGGGGGGAACATTCAGTACTTC.